What follows is one TCR beta chain and its context. This entry is derived from a study of blood T cell repertoires in COVID-19. Study context: Samples came from the United States, Italy and Spain, spanning acute and convalescent COVID-19.

The authors' processing: For nucleated cells, counts were estimated from reference gene primer amplification. TCRdb keeps only in-frame clones here, not all; method: immunoSEQ multiplex PCR. The DNA gave D and trimming, while V, J and clone size come from that table. The data contain around 320,000 clones, around nine tenths of them singletons. All exposed participants met a person with COVID-19 within 2 weeks before entering the study. The CDR3 runs 14 residues. Per the germline V gene, CDR1 is SGHTA and CDR2 is FQGNSA. J was trimmed by 5 bases and V by 4 bases; bases with no gene match: 5. The clonotype originates from a woman in her 50s who had been exposed to COVID-19. The V and J genes are TRBV7-2 and TRBJ2-1, with TRBD1 matching 7 bases. Source material: PBMCs or T cells enriched from blood (not recorded which). For the CDR3, the DNA is TGTGCCAGCAGCTCCCCGGGACAGCACAATGAGCAGTTCTTC. It is translated as CASSSPGQHNEQFF.